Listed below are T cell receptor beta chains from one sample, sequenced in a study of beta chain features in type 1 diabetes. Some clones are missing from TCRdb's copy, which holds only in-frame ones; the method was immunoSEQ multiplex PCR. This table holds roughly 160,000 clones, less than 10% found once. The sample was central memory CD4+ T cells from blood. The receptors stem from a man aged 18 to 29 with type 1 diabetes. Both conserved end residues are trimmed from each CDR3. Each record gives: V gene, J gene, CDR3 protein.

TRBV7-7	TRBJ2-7	ASSPRTGEGEQY
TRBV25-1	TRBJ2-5	ASSSGGETQY
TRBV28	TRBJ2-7	ASSLDPTSSYEQY
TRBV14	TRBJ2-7	ASSRDRVSSYEQY
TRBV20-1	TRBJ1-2	SASSGVGYT
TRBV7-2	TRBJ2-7	ASSSPGAYEQY
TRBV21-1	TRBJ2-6	ASSKVRQGPSGANVLT
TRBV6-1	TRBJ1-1	ASTNPGQTFPAIV
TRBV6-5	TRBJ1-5	ASSKMGRDQPQH
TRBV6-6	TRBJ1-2	ASRHREGGNYGYT
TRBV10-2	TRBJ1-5	ASSVQRSGNQPQH
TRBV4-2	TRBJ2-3	ASSQDPLAGATQY
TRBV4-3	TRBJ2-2	ASSEAGLAGINTGELF
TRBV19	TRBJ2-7	ASGTLTTYEQY
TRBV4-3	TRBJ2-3	ASSLAMTSTDTQY
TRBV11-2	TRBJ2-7	ASSRTDYEQY
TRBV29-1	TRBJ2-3	SVDVLGRGTDTQY
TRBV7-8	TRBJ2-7	ASGDYDQY
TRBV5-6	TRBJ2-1	ASSFHHEQF
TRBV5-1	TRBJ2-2	ASSPSGRPSSLELF
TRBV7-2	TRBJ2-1	ASSLNRPGLAGVQEQF
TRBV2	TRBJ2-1	ASSEALRGLNEQF
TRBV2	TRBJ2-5	ASIVGGSGETQY
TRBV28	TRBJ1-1	ASTPPRGNTEAF